The rows below give T cell receptor beta chains drawn from one sample of a study of blood T cell repertoires in COVID-19. Measured with immunoSEQ multiplex PCR; TCRdb has only the in-frame clones, and not every one. The sample holds 95,000 to 110,000 clones, roughly 84% seen once. The sample taken for sequencing was peripheral blood. The receptors shown here come from a human donor in a cohort sampled during active COVID-19. Both conserved end residues are part of each CDR3. The D gene is left open where the match is weak. Rows give clone size only sometimes, using once, few, many, or a class for an expanded clone.

V gene	clone size	J gene	D gene	CDR3 length	CDR3 DNA	CDR3 protein
TRBV6-1	.	TRBJ2-7	TRBD2	18	TGTGCCAGCAGTGAAGCGGATCCGCGGGAGGCTAACTCCTACGAGCAGTACTTC	CASSEADPREANSYEQYF
TRBV27	.	TRBJ2-7	TRBD1	16	TGTGCCAGCAGTTACCTAGGGGGACAGGTCTCCTACGAGCAGTACTTC	CASSYLGGQVSYEQYF
TRBV7-3	.	TRBJ2-6	.	17	TGTGCCAGCAGCTCATATGACAGGAACTCTGGGGCCAACGTCCTGACTTTC	CASSSYDRNSGANVLTF
TRBV5-1	.	TRBJ2-5	TRBD1	15	TGCGCCAGCAGCGGGGAGACAGGGGGCCAAGAGACCCAGTACTTC	CASSGETGGQETQYF
TRBV5-1	few	TRBJ2-6	.	16	TGCGCCAGCAGCTTGTACAGCCACTCTGGGGCCAACGTCCTGACTTTC	CASSLYSHSGANVLTF
TRBV6-2/TRBV6-3	.	TRBJ1-1	.	12	TGTGCCAGCAGTTACTCAACAGACGAAGCTTTCTTT	CASSYSTDEAFF
TRBV5-6	.	TRBJ2-1	.	14	TGTGCCAGCAGCTTGGCCATAATGAGGAATGAGCAGTTCTTC	CASSLAIMRNEQFF
TRBV9	few	TRBJ2-7	TRBD2	15	TGTGCCAGCAGCGTAGCTACTAGCGGGAGCTACGAGCAGTACTTC	CASSVATSGSYEQYF
TRBV27	.	TRBJ1-3	TRBD1	15	TGTGCCAGCAAGACAGGGGGCAGCTCTGGAAACACCATATATTTT	CASKTGGSSGNTIYF
TRBV5-4	.	TRBJ2-1	TRBD2	17	TGTGCCAGCAGCACCTGGACTAGCGGGAGGGCCTGGAATGAGCAGTTCTTC	CASSTWTSGRAWNEQFF
TRBV6-5	.	TRBJ2-1	.	14	TGTGCCAGCAGCCGCATCTCAGACTACAATGAGCAGTTCTTC	CASSRISDYNEQFF
TRBV7-2	once	TRBJ2-7	TRBD2	16	TGTGCCAGCAGCTTAGTCCTTTCCAGCGGGGGCTACGAGCAGTACTTC	CASSLVLSSGGYEQYF
TRBV24-1	few	TRBJ1-4	.	15	TGTGCCACCAGTGATGCGGACAGTACTAATGAAAAACTGTTTTTT	CATSDADSTNEKLFF